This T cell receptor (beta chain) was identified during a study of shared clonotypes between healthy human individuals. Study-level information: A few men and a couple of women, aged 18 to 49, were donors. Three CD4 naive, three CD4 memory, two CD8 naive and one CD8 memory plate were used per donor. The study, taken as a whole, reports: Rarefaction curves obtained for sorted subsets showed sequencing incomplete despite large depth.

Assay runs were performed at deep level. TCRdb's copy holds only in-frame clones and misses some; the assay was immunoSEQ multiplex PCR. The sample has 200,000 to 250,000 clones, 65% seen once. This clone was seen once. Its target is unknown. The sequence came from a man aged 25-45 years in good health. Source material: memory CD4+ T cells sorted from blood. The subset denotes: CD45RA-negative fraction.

In DNA form, the CDR3 reads TGCGCCAGCAGAATGGAGGGCGCCCCATACAATGAGCAGTTCTTC. This codes for CASRMEGAPYNEQFF. This chain joins TRBV5-1 and TRBJ2-1; weak D call: TRBD2 (6 bases). Germline CDR1 and CDR2: SGHRS and YFSETQ. The CDR3 length is 15 residues. The V end was cut by 5 bases, the J end by 4 bases, with 16 bases between.